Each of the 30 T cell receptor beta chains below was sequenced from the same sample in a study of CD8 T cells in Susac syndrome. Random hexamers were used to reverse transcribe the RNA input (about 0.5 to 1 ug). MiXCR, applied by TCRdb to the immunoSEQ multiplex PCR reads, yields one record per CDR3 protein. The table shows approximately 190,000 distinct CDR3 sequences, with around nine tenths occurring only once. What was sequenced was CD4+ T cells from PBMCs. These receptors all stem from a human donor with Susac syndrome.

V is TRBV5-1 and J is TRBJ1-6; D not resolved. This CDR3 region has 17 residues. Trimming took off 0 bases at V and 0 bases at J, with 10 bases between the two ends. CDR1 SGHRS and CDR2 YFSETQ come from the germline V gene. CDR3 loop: CASSLVGESSYNSPLHF. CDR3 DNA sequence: TGCGCCAGCAGCTTGGTGGGAGAGAGCTCCTATAATTCACCCCTCCACTTT.

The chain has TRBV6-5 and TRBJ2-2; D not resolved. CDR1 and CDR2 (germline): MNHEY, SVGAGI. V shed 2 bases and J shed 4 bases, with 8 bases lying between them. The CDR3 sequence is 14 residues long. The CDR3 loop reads CASSYGVPTGELFF. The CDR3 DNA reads TGTGCCAGCAGTTACGGGGTACCCACCGGGGAGCTGTTTTTT.

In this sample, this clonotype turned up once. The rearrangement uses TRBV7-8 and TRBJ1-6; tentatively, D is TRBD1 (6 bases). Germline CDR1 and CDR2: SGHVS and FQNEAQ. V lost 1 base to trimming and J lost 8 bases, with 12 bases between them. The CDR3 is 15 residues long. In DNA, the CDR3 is TGTGCCAGCAGCTTAGATCAGGGGTACGATTCACCCCTCCACTTT. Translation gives CASSLDQGYDSPLHF.

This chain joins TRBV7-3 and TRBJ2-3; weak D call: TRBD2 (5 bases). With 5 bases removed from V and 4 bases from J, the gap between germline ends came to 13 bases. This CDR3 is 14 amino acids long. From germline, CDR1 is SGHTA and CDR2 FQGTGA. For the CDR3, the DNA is TGTGCCAGCAGCCTCTCCCGGGGTTCAGATACGCAGTATTTT. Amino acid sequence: CASSLSRGSDTQYF.

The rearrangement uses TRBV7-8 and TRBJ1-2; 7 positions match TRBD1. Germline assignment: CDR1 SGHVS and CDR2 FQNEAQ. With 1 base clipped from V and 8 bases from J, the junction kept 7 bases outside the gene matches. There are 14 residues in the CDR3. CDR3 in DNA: TGTGCCAGCAGCTTAGAACTTAGGGGGCGAGGCTACACCTTC. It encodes CASSLELRGRGYTF.

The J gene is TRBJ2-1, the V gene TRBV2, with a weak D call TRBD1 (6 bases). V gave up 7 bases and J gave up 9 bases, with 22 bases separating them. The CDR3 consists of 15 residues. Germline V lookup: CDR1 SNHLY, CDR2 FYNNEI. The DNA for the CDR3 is TGTGCCAGCACCCCCGGGACAACCGCAAAGGGTGAGCAGTTCTTC. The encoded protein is CASTPGTTAKGEQFF.

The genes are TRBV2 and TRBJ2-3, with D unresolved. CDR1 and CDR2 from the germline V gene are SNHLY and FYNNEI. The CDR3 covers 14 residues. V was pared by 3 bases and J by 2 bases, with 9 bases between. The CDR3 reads CASSESSVTDTQYF. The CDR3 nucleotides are TGTGCCAGCAGTGAGTCCTCTGTCACAGATACGCAGTATTTT.

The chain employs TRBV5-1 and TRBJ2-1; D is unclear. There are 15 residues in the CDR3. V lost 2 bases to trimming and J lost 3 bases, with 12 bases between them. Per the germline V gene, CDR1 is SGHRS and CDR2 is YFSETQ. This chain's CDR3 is CASSLSLLVYNEQFF. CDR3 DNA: TGCGCCAGCAGCTTATCCCTGTTGGTCTACAATGAGCAGTTCTTC.

The CDR3 loop is CASSQQRETQYF. The DNA of the CDR3 is TGTGCCAGCTCACAGCAGAGGGAGACCCAGTACTTC. V gene TRBV18 combines with J gene TRBJ2-5; D is unclear. CDR1 is KGHSH, CDR2 LQKENI, per germline. This CDR3 region has 12 residues. Between the trimmed V and J ends, which lost 4 bases and 5 bases, there was a span of 8 bases.

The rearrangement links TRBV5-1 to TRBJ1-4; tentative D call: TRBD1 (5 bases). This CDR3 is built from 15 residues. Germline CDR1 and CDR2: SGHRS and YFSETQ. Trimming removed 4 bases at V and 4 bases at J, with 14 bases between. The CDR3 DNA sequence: TGCGCCAGCAGCCCTATCGGGGGATTTAATGAAAAACTGTTTTTT. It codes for CASSPIGGFNEKLFF.

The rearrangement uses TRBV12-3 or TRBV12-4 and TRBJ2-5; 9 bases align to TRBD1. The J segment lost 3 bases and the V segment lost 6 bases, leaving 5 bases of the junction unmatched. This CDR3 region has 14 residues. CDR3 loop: CASSRGQGEETQYF. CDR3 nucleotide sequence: TGTGCCAGCAGCAGGGGACAGGGAGAAGAGACCCAGTACTTC.

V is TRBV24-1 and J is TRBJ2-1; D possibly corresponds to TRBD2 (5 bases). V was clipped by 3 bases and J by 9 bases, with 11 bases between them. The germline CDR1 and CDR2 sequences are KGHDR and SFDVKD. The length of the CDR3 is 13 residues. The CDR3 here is CATSDPKSGEQFF. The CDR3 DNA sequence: TGTGCCACCAGTGATCCGAAAAGCGGTGAGCAGTTCTTC.

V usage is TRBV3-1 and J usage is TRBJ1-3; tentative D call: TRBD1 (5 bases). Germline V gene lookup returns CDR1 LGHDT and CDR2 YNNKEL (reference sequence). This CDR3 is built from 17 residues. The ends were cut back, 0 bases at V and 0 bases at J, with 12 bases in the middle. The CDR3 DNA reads TGTGCCAGCAGCCAAGATCTCGGGGGATACTCTGGAAACACCATATATTTT. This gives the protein CASSQDLGGYSGNTIYF.

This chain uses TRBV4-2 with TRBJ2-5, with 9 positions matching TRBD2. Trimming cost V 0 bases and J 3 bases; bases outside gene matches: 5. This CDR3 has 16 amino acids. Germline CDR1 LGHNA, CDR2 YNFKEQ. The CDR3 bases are TGTGCCAGCAGCCAAGACCCGCGGGGGGGCGAAGAGACCCAGTACTTC. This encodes CASSQDPRGGEETQYF.

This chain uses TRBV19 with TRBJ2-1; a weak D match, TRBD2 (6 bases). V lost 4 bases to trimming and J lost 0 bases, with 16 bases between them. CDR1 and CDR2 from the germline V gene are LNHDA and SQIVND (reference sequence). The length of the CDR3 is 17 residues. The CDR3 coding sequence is TGTGCCAGTAGTAAGGCCCTCCGGGGGAGCTCCTACAATGAGCAGTTCTTC. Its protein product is CASSKALRGSSYNEQFF.

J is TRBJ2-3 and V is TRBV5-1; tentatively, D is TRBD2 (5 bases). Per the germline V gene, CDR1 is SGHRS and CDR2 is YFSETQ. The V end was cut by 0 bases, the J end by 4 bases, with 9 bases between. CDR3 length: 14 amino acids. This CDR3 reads CASSLERAPDTQYF. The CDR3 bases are TGCGCCAGCAGCTTGGAGAGGGCTCCAGATACGCAGTATTTT.

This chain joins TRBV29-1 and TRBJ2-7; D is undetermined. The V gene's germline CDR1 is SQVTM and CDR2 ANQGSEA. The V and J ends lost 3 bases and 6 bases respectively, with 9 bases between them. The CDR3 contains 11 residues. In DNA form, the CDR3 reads TGCAGCGTTGAGTTAGCCACCGAGCAGTACTTC. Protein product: CSVELATEQYF.

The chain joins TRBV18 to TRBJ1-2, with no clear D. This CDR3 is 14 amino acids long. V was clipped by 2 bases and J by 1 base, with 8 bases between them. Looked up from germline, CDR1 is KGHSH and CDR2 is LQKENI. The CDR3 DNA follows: TGTGCCAGCTCACCAGGACGGATTAACTATGGCTACACCTTC. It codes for CASSPGRINYGYTF. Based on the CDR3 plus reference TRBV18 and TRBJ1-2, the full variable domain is NAGVMQNPRHLVRRRGQEARLRCSPMKGHSHVYWYRQLPEEGLKFMVYLQKENIIDESGMPKERFSAEFPKEGPSILRIQQVVRGDSAAYFCASSPGRINYGYTFGSGTRLTVV.

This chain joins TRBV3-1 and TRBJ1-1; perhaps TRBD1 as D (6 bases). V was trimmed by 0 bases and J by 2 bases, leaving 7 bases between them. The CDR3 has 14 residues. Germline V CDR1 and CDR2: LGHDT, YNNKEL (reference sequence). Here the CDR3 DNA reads TGTGCCAGCAGCCAAGAGGGGGCTAACACTGAAGCTTTCTTT. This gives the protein CASSQEGANTEAFF.

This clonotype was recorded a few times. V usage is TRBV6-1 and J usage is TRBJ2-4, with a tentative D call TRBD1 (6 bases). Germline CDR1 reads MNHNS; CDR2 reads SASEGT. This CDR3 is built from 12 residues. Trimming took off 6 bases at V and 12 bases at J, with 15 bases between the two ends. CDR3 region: CASRDRGPNQYF. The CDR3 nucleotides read TGTGCCAGCAGGGACAGAGGTCCCAATCAGTACTTC.

The CDR3 sequence is CASSPRPPKRQGRTDTQYF. Here the CDR3 DNA reads TGTGCCAGCAGCCCCCGGCCTCCGAAAAGACAGGGGCGCACAGATACGCAGTATTTT. The rearrangement uses TRBV7-3 and TRBJ2-3, with 8 bases lining up with TRBD1. The V gene end was trimmed by 5 bases and the J gene end by 1 base; junction bases not matched to a gene: 17. The CDR3 spans 19 residues. The germline gives CDR1 SGHTA, CDR2 FQGTGA.

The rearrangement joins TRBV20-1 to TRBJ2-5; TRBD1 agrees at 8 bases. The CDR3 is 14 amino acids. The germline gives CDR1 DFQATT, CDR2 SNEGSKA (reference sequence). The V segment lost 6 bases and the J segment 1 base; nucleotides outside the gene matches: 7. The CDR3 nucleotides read TGCAGTGCCGGGAGAACAGGGGGCCAAGAGACCCAGTACTTC. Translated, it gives CSAGRTGGQETQYF.

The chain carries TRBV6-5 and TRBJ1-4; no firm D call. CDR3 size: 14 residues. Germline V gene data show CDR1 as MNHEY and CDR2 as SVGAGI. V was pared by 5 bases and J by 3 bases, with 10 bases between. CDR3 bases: TGTGCCAGCAGTATGAGGAGACCTAATGAAAAACTGTTTTTT. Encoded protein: CASSMRRPNEKLFF.

CDR3 amino acids: CASRTGYTEAFF. CDR3 sequence (DNA): TGTGCCAGCAGGACGGGTTACACTGAAGCTTTCTTT. This chain joins TRBV2 and TRBJ1-1, with unresolved D. The CDR3 runs 12 residues. Germline lookup yields CDR1 SNHLY and CDR2 FYNNEI. Trimming took 6 bases from V and 3 from J, leaving 8 bases between them.

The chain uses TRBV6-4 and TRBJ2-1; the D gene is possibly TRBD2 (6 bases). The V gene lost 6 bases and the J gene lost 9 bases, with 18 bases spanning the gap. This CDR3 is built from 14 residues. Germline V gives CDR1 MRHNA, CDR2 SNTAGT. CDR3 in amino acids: CASSEERASAEQFF. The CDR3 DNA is TGTGCCAGCAGCGAGGAGCGGGCCTCCGCTGAGCAGTTCTTC.

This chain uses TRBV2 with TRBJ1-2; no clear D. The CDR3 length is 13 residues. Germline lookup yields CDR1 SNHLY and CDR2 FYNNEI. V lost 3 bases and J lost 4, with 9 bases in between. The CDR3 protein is CASSDIASYGYTF. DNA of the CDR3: TGTGCCAGCAGTGACATTGCATCCTATGGCTACACCTTC.

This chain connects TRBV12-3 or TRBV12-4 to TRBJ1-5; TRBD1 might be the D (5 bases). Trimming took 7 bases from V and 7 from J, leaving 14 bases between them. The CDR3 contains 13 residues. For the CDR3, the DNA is TGTGCCAGCACCGAACAGGCAGACCAGCCCCAGCATTTT. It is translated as CASTEQADQPQHF.

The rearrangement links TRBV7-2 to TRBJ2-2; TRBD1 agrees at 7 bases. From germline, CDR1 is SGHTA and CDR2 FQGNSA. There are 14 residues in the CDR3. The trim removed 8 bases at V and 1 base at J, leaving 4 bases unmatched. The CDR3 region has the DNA TGTGCCAGCCACCGGGACAGGAACACCGGGGAGCTGTTTTTT. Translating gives CASHRDRNTGELFF.

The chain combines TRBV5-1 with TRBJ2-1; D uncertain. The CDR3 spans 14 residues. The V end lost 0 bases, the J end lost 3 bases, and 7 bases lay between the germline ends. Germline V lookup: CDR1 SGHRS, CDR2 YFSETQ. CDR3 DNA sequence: TGCGCCAGCAGCTTGGAGCCTAACTACAATGAGCAGTTCTTC. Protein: CASSLEPNYNEQFF.

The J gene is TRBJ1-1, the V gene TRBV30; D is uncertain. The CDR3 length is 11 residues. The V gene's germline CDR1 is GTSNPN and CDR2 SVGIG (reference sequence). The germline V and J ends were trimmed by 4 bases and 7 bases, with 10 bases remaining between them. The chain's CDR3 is CAWKLAIEAFF. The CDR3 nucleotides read TGTGCCTGGAAACTGGCGATTGAAGCTTTCTTT.